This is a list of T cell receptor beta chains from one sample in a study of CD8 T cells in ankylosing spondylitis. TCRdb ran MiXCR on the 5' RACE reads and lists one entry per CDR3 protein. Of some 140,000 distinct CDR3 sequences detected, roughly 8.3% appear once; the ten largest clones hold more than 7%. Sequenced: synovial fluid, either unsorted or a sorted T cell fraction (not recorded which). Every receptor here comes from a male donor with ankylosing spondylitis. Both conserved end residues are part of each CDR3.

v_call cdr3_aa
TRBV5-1 CASSPTGNSYEQYF
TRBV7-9 CASSLVGADEQYF
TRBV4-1 CASSPLDRPDYEQYF
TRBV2 CASSVDSGQFMIQYF
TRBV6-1 CASSTLSGADTQYF
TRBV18 CASSLDRGETQYF
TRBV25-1 CASSELPGQGRAGELFF
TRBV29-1 CSVQPPGGGELFF
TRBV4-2 CASSQGRRGGFETQYF
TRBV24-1 CATSGGQVNSGANVLTF
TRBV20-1 CSAGLGGQGNTIYF
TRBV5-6 CASSLTGGNYGYTF
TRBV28 CASILRRSTRNNEQFF
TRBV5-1 CASSLAGRVYGYTF
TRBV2 CASRGQGEQYF
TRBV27 CASSLTGREAFF
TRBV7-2 CASGGGAFSTDTQYF
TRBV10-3 CAIRDFSPRLTDTQYF
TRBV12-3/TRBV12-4 CASSLETGWEETQYF
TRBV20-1 CSAGLADPYQPQHF
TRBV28 CASSRGRGYTF
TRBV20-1 CSVAYRIDTEAFF
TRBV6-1 CASTSLRAAYEQYF
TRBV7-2 CASSAGHTDTEAFF
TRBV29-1 CSGGNLDREPGYTF
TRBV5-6 CASSLLGEETQYF
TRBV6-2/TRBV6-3 CASSPVPNWDTEAFF
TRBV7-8 CASSPRGGGGYTF
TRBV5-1 CASSWGPGPRNNEQYF
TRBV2 CASSEFGVNSPLHF
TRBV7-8 CASSLTGATEAFF
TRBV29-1 CSVEDTGRGTEAFF
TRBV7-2 CASMSGLNTEAFF
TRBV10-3 CAISRDPQETQYF
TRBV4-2 CASSQALREFRYEQYF
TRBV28 CASSNPAGGSYEQYF
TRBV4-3 CASSQGRNTIYF
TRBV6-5 CASSYSAVSYEQYF
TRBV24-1 CATSDLSAGSAYNEQFF